This T cell receptor (beta chain) was documented in a study of T cells after posttransplantation cyclophosphamide. The CDR3 runs 12 residues. Per germline, CDR1 SGHTA and CDR2 FQGNSA. Trimming removed 5 bases from V and 5 bases from J, with 7 bases in between. As regards this clone: Its antigen is not identified.

Study results and limitations: Donor CD8+ memory clones often dominated recipient blood repertoires at later times. Skin or GI-infiltrating T cells shared few TRB sequences with blood.

Data came from immunoSEQ multiplex PCR; TCRdb stores just in-frame clones and leaves some out. The table lists 5,600 or so clones, around 93% of them singletons. The chain has TRBV7-2 and TRBJ2-4; no firm D call. Sequenced sample: CD4+ T cells sorted from bone marrow. This sequence was found in a woman aged 60-75 years in good health, CMV-negative, and a related stem cell transplant donor. CDR3 DNA: TGTGCCAGCAGCCCATCAGAAAACATTCAGTACTTC. This codes for CASSPSENIQYF.